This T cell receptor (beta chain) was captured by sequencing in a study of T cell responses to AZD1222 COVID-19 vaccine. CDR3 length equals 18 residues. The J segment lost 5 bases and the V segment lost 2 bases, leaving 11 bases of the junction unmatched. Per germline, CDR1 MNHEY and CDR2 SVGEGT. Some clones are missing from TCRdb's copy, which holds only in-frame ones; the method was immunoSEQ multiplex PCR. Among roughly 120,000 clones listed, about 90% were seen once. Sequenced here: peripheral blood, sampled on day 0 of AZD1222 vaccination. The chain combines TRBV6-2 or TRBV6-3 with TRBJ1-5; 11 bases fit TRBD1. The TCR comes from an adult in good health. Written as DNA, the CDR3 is TGTGCCAGCAGTTACCCCCGGGACAGGGGGTGGCACGATCAGCCCCAGCATTTT. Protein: CASSYPRDRGWHDQPQHF.